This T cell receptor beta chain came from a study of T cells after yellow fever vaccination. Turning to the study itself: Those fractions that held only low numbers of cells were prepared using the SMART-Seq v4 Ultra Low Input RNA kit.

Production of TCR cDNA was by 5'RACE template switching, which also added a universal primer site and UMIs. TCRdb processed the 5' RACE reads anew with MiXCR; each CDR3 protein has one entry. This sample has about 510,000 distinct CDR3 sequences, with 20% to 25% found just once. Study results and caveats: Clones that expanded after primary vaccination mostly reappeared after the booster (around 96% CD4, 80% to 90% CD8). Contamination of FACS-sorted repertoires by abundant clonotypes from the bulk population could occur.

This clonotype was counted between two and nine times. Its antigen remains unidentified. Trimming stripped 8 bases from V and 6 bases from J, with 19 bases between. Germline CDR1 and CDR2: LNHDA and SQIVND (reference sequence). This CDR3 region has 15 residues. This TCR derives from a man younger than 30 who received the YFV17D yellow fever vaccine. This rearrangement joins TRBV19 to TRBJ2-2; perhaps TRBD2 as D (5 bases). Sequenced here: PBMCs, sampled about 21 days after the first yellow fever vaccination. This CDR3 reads CASSHPTGFPGELFF. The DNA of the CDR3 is TGTGCCAGTTCACACCCAACGGGATTTCCCGGGGAGCTGTTTTTT. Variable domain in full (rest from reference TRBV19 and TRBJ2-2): DGGITQSPKYLFRKEGQNVTLSCEQNLNHDAMYWYRQDPGQGLRLIYYSQIVNDFQKGDIAEGYSVSREKKESFPLTVTSAQKNPTAFYLCASSHPTGFPGELFFGEGSRLTVL.